The 18 T cell receptor beta chains given below trace back to one sample, sequenced in a study of blood T cell repertoires in COVID-19. The repertoire was sequenced with immunoSEQ multiplex PCR; TCRdb's copy has only in-frame clones and lacks some. This table has some 140,000 clones, over 75% appearing once. The sequenced sample consisted of peripheral blood. The receptors derive from a man aged 55-75 years with COVID-19, enrolled during active disease.

The chain combines TRBV9 with TRBJ1-1; no clear D. CDR1 and CDR2 (germline): SGDLS, YYNGEE. The CDR3 extends over 15 amino acids. V was clipped by 0 bases and J by 4 bases, with 13 bases between them. The CDR3 DNA reads as TGTGCCAGCAGCGTAGGGGTGGGTTCGGGCACTGAAGCTTTCTTT. This codes for CASSVGVGSGTEAFF.

V is TRBV6-2 or TRBV6-3 and J is TRBJ2-1; the match to TRBD2 covers 9 bases. Germline CDR1 MNHEY, CDR2 SVGEGT. The CDR3 is made up of 17 amino acids. V gave up 2 bases and J gave up 1 base; unmatched junction bases: 6. The chain's CDR3 is CASSYPLAGNSYNEQFF. CDR3 bases: TGTGCCAGCAGTTACCCACTAGCGGGTAATTCCTACAATGAGCAGTTCTTC.

This chain links TRBV19 with TRBJ1-6; D ambiguous. The V gene's germline CDR1 is LNHDA and CDR2 SQIVND (reference sequence). This CDR3 is built from 14 residues. V was cut by 7 bases and J by 4 bases, with 11 bases left in between. CDR3 DNA sequence: TGTGCCAGTAAGACCGGGGAATATAATTCACCCCTCCACTTT. This gives the protein CASKTGEYNSPLHF.

CDR3 nucleotides: TGTGCCACCAGTGATTTGACTAGCGGGAGAACAAATGAGCAGTTCTTC. Amino acids: CATSDLTSGRTNEQFF. The rearrangement joins TRBV24-1 to TRBJ2-1; TRBD2 agrees at 11 bases. V trimming: 0 bases; J trimming: 7 bases; junction bases outside the gene matches: 4. This CDR3 has 16 residues. CDR1 is KGHDR and CDR2 is SFDVKD in the germline V gene.

The chain is built from TRBV6-5 and TRBJ1-1; no definite D call. The CDR3 has 15 amino acids. Per germline, CDR1 MNHEY and CDR2 SVGAGI. Trimming took 4 bases from V and 3 from J, leaving 15 bases between them. In DNA, the CDR3 is TGTGCCAGCAGTTCGCATCCCTGGCGGGACACTGAAGCTTTCTTT. The encoded protein is CASSSHPWRDTEAFF.

The chain uses TRBV19 and TRBJ1-2, with D possibly matching TRBD1 (6 bases). Germline V gene lookup returns CDR1 LNHDA and CDR2 SQIVND (reference sequence). There are 13 residues in the CDR3. The V and J ends lost 8 bases and 8 bases respectively, with 18 bases between them. As DNA, the CDR3 is TGTGCCAGTCGAACCCGGGGGGCGGTGGGCTACACCTTC. Its translation: CASRTRGAVGYTF.

This rearrangement joins TRBV11-1 to TRBJ2-1, with TRBD1 matching over 7 bases. The junction had 6 bases not matched to a gene; V was cut back by 4 bases and J by 6 bases. This CDR3 region has 14 residues. Germline CDR1 reads SGHAT; CDR2 reads FQDESV (reference sequence). Here the CDR3 reads CASSSDRDGNEQFF. CDR3 sequence (DNA): TGTGCCAGCAGCTCAGACAGGGATGGCAATGAGCAGTTCTTC.

V and J are TRBV7-9 and TRBJ1-4; TRBD1 is a possible D gene (6 bases). V shed 2 bases and J shed 2 bases, with 15 bases lying between them. The CDR3 has 17 amino acids. Per the germline V gene, CDR1 is SEHNR and CDR2 is FQNEAQ (reference sequence). The CDR3 DNA follows: TGTGCCAGCAGCTTATCCAGGGTTCAGGGGACTAATGAAAAACTGTTTTTT. The encoded protein is CASSLSRVQGTNEKLFF.

The rearrangement links TRBV7-8 to TRBJ1-1; a possible D gene is TRBD1 (6 bases). The CDR3 sequence is 16 residues long. Trimming stripped 2 bases from V and 1 base from J, with 14 bases between. In germline, CDR1 is SGHVS, CDR2 FQNEAQ. CDR3 residues: CASSLNLLRGNTEAFF. In nucleotides, the CDR3 is TGTGCCAGCAGCTTAAACCTTCTCAGGGGGAACACTGAAGCTTTCTTT.

V and J are TRBV6-4 and TRBJ2-1; 9 bases line up with TRBD2. The CDR3 length is 16 residues. J lost 8 bases, V lost 2 bases, and 10 bases had no gene match. The germline CDR1 and CDR2 sequences are MRHNA and SNTAGT. The CDR3, as DNA: TGTGCCAGCAGTGACAGGGGAAATAGCGGGAGAGATGAGCAGTTCTTC. It codes for CASSDRGNSGRDEQFF.

The sample holds a few counts of this clone. This chain links TRBV19 with TRBJ2-4; 16 bases are a match to TRBD2. The germline V gene encodes CDR1 LNHDA and CDR2 SQIVND (reference sequence). V shed 4 bases and J 9 bases; nucleotides not matched to a gene: 9. CDR3 size: 17 residues. CDR3 region: CASSTPGTSGRAAIQYF. The CDR3 DNA reads TGTGCCAGTAGTACCCCCGGGACTAGCGGGAGGGCTGCCATTCAGTACTTC.

The gene calls are TRBV3-1 (or the pseudogene TRBV3-2) and TRBJ1-1; 10 bases are shared with TRBD1. The CDR3 is 13 residues long. V gave up 4 bases and J gave up 6 bases; unmatched junction bases: 2. Germline CDR1 and CDR2: LGHDT and YNNKEL (reference sequence). The CDR3: CASSLGTGAEAFF. The CDR3 nucleotides are TGTGCCAGCAGCCTAGGGACAGGGGCTGAAGCTTTCTTT.

The chain carries TRBV6-1 and TRBJ1-6; no reliable D call. Germline values: CDR1 MNHNS, CDR2 SASEGT. V shed 1 base and J shed 0 bases, with 13 bases lying between them. The CDR3 extends over 18 amino acids. The CDR3 coding sequence is TGTGCCAGCAGTGAAGTTCTCGCACTTAGCTCCTATAATTCACCCCTCCACTTT. Translated: CASSEVLALSSYNSPLHF.

The CDR3 nucleotides are TGTGCCAGTAGTATAGCAGGGATCAATGAGCAGTTCTTC. Protein product: CASSIAGINEQFF. The genes are TRBV19 and TRBJ2-1; D is perhaps TRBD1 (5 bases). The CDR3 has 13 residues. Trimming cost V 1 base and J 6 bases, with 7 bases left between them. Germline V gene data show CDR1 as LNHDA and CDR2 as SQIVND (reference sequence).

The chain couples TRBV6-6 to TRBJ2-1; 9 bases match TRBD2. Germline CDR1 MNHNY, CDR2 SVGAGI (reference sequence). This CDR3 spans 16 amino acids. V trimming: 5 bases; J trimming: 1 base; junction bases outside the gene matches: 6. DNA for the CDR3: TGTGCCAGCAGTGGGGATAGCGGGAGATCCTACAATGAGCAGTTCTTC. Amino acids: CASSGDSGRSYNEQFF.

The chain has TRBV6-1 and TRBJ1-2; D gene uncertain. Trimming left V 2 bases short and J 2 bases short, with 6 bases between. Per the germline V gene, CDR1 is MNHNS and CDR2 is SASEGT. The CDR3 runs 13 residues. CDR3 nucleotides: TGTGCCAGCAGTGAACCCGTGAACTATGGCTACACCTTC. This sequence encodes CASSEPVNYGYTF.

The genes are TRBV6-5 and TRBJ2-3; D call uncertain. This CDR3 is built from 12 residues. Germline CDR1 and CDR2: MNHEY and SVGAGI. Trimming removed 4 bases at V and 2 bases at J, with 4 bases between. The CDR3 DNA follows: TGTGCCAGCAGTTCCCTCACAGATACGCAGTATTTT. Amino acids: CASSSLTDTQYF.

The CDR3 protein is CASSLGDRGASEQFF. The CDR3, as DNA: TGTGCCAGCAGCTTAGGGGACAGGGGGGCGAGTGAGCAGTTCTTC. V gene TRBV11-3 combines with J gene TRBJ2-1, with 11 bases fitting TRBD1. The CDR3 runs 15 residues. V lost 1 base to trimming and J lost 9 bases; unmatched junction nucleotides: 5. Germline V lookup: CDR1 SGHNT, CDR2 YENEEA.